These 27 T cell receptor beta chains share one sample of origin, sequenced in a study of blood T cell repertoires in COVID-19. Assay: immunoSEQ multiplex PCR; the TCRdb copy retains only in-frame clones and omits some. The table lists about 330,000 clones, 87% of them singletons. Sequenced: PBMCs or T cells enriched from blood (not recorded which). These receptors were obtained from a woman aged 25-40 years who had recovered from COVID-19.

In DNA form, the CDR3 reads TGTGCCAGCAGTTTCCAGGGGGCGCGGAGTGGCTACACCTTC. As protein: CASSFQGARSGYTF. V is TRBV27 and J is TRBJ1-2; 8 bases are shared with TRBD1. Germline V gene data show CDR1 as MNHEY and CDR2 as SMNVEV (reference sequence). V shed 3 bases and J 7 bases; nucleotides not matched to a gene: 7. This CDR3 is 14 amino acids long.

The chain recombines TRBV7-3 with TRBJ1-1; D is unclear. Germline CDR1 SGHTA, CDR2 FQGTGA. Trimming left V 2 bases short and J 0 bases short, with 10 bases between. This CDR3 has 15 residues. The CDR3 sequence is CASSLGLGLNTEAFF. The CDR3 DNA follows: TGTGCCAGCAGCTTAGGGCTGGGCTTGAACACTGAAGCTTTCTTT. Supplemented by reference TRBV7-3 and TRBJ1-1, the full variable domain reads GAGVSQTPSNKVTEKGKYVELRCDPISGHTALYWYRQSLGQGPEFLIYFQGTGAADDSGLPNDRFFAVRPEGSVSTLKIQRTERGDSAVYLCASSLGLGLNTEAFFGQGTRLTVV.

This clone was counted a single time. CDR3 coding DNA: TGTGCCTGGAGCGACAGGGTTGGGAGTGGCTACACCTTC. Residues: CAWSDRVGSGYTF. The rearrangement uses TRBV30 and TRBJ1-2, with 7 nucleotides matching TRBD1. CDR1 is GTSNPN, CDR2 SVGIG, per germline (reference sequence). J gave up 7 bases and V 3 bases, and 8 bases lay outside the gene matches. This CDR3 has 13 amino acids. Using reference TRBV30 and TRBJ1-2 for the parts outside the CDR3, the full variable domain is SQTIHQWPATLVQPVGSPLSLECTVEGTSNPNLYWYRQAAGRGLQLLFYSVGIGQISSEVPQNLSASRPQDRQFILSSKKLLLSDSGFYLCAWSDRVGSGYTFGSGTRLTVV.

This clone appeared many times. This CDR3 is CASSRGFYSPLHF. For the CDR3, the DNA is TGTGCCAGCAGCCGGGGGTTCTATTCACCCCTCCACTTT. The genes are TRBV27 and TRBJ1-6, with a possible D match to TRBD1 (5 bases). The CDR3 extends over 13 amino acids. Trimming stripped 6 bases from V and 8 bases from J, with 11 bases between. The germline V gene encodes CDR1 MNHEY and CDR2 SMNVEV (reference sequence).

The chain has TRBV3-1 (or the pseudogene TRBV3-2) and TRBJ2-7; D gene uncertain. Trimming removed 7 bases from V and 0 bases from J, with 16 bases in between. CDR3 length equals 15 residues. Germline V CDR1 and CDR2: LGHDT, YNNKEL (reference sequence). The CDR3 DNA follows: TGTGCCAGCACCGATGGGCACCGAGCCTCCTACGAGCAGTACTTC. Residues: CASTDGHRASYEQYF.

Comment on this clone: Other DNA sequences in the same sample also yield this CDR3. The chain carries TRBV30 and TRBJ1-3, with D possibly TRBD1 on 5 matching bases. Trimming took off 0 bases at V and 4 bases at J, with 10 bases between the two ends. Germline values: CDR1 GTSNPN, CDR2 SVGIG (reference sequence). The CDR3 spans 14 residues. In DNA form, the CDR3 reads TGTGCCTGGAGTGTAGGGGTTCCAGGAAACACCATATATTTT. It translates to CAWSVGVPGNTIYF. The whole variable domain, remainder taken from reference TRBV30 and TRBJ1-3, is SQTIHQWPATLVQPVGSPLSLECTVEGTSNPNLYWYRQAAGRGLQLLFYSVGIGQISSEVPQNLSASRPQDRQFILSSKKLLLSDSGFYLCAWSVGVPGNTIYFGEGSWLTVV.

This chain links TRBV5-5 with TRBJ2-7; 7 nucleotides line up with TRBD2. V gave up 4 bases and J gave up 2 bases; unmatched junction bases: 12. Per the germline V gene, CDR1 is SGHKS and CDR2 is YYEKEE (reference sequence). This CDR3 spans 16 amino acids. CDR3 in amino acids: CASSQTSSPATYEQYF. The CDR3 coding sequence is TGTGCCAGCAGCCAGACTAGCTCCCCCGCCACCTACGAGCAGTACTTC. Supplemented by reference TRBV5-5 and TRBJ2-7, the full variable domain reads DAGVTQSPTHLIKTRGQQVTLRCSPISGHKSVSWYQQVLGQGPQFIFQYYEKEERGRGNFPDRFSARQFPNYSSELNVNALLLGDSALYLCASSQTSSPATYEQYFGPGTRLTVT.

The V and J genes are TRBV7-3 and TRBJ2-3; TRBD2 aligns across 9 bases. The length of the CDR3 is 15 residues. Germline-derived CDR1 and CDR2 are SGHTA and FQGTGA. The ends lost 1 base at V and 4 bases at J; junction bases unmatched: 3. This chain's CDR3 is CASSLSGGASDTQYF. The CDR3 nucleotides read TGTGCCAGCAGCTTAAGCGGGGGGGCCTCAGATACGCAGTATTTT. The full variable domain, its missing parts supplied by reference TRBV7-3 and TRBJ2-3, is GAGVSQTPSNKVTEKGKYVELRCDPISGHTALYWYRQSLGQGPEFLIYFQGTGAADDSGLPNDRFFAVRPEGSVSTLKIQRTERGDSAVYLCASSLSGGASDTQYFGPGTRLTVL.

The chain is built from TRBV6-5 and TRBJ1-1; no clear D gene. The CDR3 covers 15 residues. V lost 0 bases to trimming and J lost 4 bases, with 12 bases between them. The V gene's germline CDR1 is MNHEY and CDR2 SVGAGI. The CDR3 region is CASSYSDPRVTEAFF. The DNA of the CDR3 is TGTGCCAGCAGTTACTCGGACCCGAGGGTCACTGAAGCTTTCTTT.

This chain connects TRBV6-2 or TRBV6-3 to TRBJ1-3; D is perhaps TRBD1 (6 bases). Trimming removed 5 bases from V and 13 bases from J, with 15 bases in between. The CDR3 consists of 12 residues. CDR1 and CDR2 from the germline V gene are MNHEY and SVGEGT. Here the CDR3 reads CASSPQGSTIYF. The CDR3 DNA sequence: TGTGCCAGCAGTCCACAGGGATCAACTATATATTTT.

The chain is built from TRBV30 and TRBJ2-7; the D gene is possibly TRBD1 (6 bases). Trimming took off 8 bases at V and 8 bases at J, with 16 bases between the two ends. Germline V gene sequence: CDR1 GTSNPN, CDR2 SVGIG (reference sequence). This CDR3 has 11 amino acids. The DNA for the CDR3 is TGTGCCGGCAGCACAGGGCGTAAGCAGTACTTC. Its translation is CAGSTGRKQYF.

The V call is TRBV4-3, the J call TRBJ1-1, with a possible D match to TRBD1 (6 bases). This CDR3 region has 15 residues. Germline values: CDR1 LGHNA, CDR2 YSLEER. V lost 0 bases to trimming and J lost 4 bases, with 12 bases between them. For the CDR3, the DNA is TGCGCCAGCAGCCAAGATTATCGCAGGGGCACTGAAGCTTTCTTT. Protein: CASSQDYRRGTEAFF.

V is TRBV10-2 and J is TRBJ1-5, with D maybe TRBD1 (5 bases). Germline lookup yields CDR1 WSHSY and CDR2 SAAADI. This CDR3 comprises 14 residues. V was trimmed by 5 bases and J by 2 bases, leaving 10 bases between them. CDR3 sequence: CASSPGGGNQPQHF. The CDR3 nucleotides are TGCGCCAGCAGTCCAGGAGGGGGCAATCAGCCCCAGCATTTT.

V gene TRBV2 combines with J gene TRBJ2-1, with D maybe TRBD1 (6 bases). Per germline, CDR1 SNHLY and CDR2 FYNNEI. This CDR3 has 16 amino acids. V lost 6 bases and J lost 0, with 15 bases in between. CDR3 sequence reads: CASSLTQGSSYNEQFF. The CDR3 nucleotides read TGTGCCAGCAGCCTCACACAGGGAAGCTCCTACAATGAGCAGTTCTTC. Using reference TRBV2 and TRBJ2-1 for the parts outside the CDR3, the full variable domain is EPEVTQTPSHQVTQMGQEVILRCVPISNHLYFYWYRQILGQKVEFLVSFYNNEISEKSEIFDDQFSVERPDGSNFTLKIRSTKLEDSAMYFCASSLTQGSSYNEQFFGPGTRLTVL.

The rearrangement uses TRBV5-4 and TRBJ1-5; perhaps TRBD1 as D (5 bases). This CDR3 contains 15 residues. Germline CDR1 is SGHNT and CDR2 is YYREEE (reference sequence). Trimming cost V 3 bases and J 3 bases, with 13 bases left between them. CDR3 coding DNA: TGTGCCAGCAGCTGGGGTGGGGGGAACAATCAGCCCCAGCATTTT. Translating it yields CASSWGGGNNQPQHF.

The chain employs TRBV10-3 and TRBJ2-2; 10 positions agree with TRBD2. The V gene end was trimmed by 2 bases and the J gene end by 1 base; junction bases not matched to a gene: 4. The CDR3 contains 17 residues. Looked up from germline, CDR1 is ENHRY and CDR2 is SYGVKD. CDR3 DNA: TGTGCCATCAGTGAGCCTAGCGGGGGCCTGAACACCGGGGAGCTGTTTTTT. This translates into CAISEPSGGLNTGELFF.

The gene calls are TRBV5-1 and TRBJ2-1; D might be TRBD1 (6 bases). This CDR3 is built from 17 residues. Germline CDR1 SGHRS, CDR2 YFSETQ. V was shortened by 4 bases and J by 0 bases, with 17 bases between the two germline ends. The CDR3, as DNA: TGCGCCAGCAGCGCAACCGGGACACTCAGCTCCTACAATGAGCAGTTCTTC. The encoded protein is CASSATGTLSSYNEQFF.

This clone was observed once. V usage is TRBV13 and J usage is TRBJ1-1; the D gene is possibly TRBD1 (6 bases). The CDR3 is made up of 17 amino acids. The V end was cut by 5 bases, the J end by 1 base, with 20 bases between. Per germline, CDR1 PRHDT and CDR2 FYEKMQ (reference sequence). The CDR3 region is CASSATGITLRNTEAFF. The CDR3 DNA reads as TGTGCCAGCAGCGCCACAGGGATAACGCTTAGGAACACTGAAGCTTTCTTT.

The genes are TRBV19 and TRBJ1-5; TRBD1 is a possible D gene (6 bases). The CDR3 contains 15 residues. Germline lookup yields CDR1 LNHDA and CDR2 SQIVND (reference sequence). Trimming cost V 3 bases and J 5 bases, with 14 bases left between them. CDR3 coding DNA: TGTGCCAGTAGTATGGTGGGACAATCATATCAGCCCCAGCATTTT. This codes for CASSMVGQSYQPQHF.

This rearrangement joins TRBV9 to TRBJ2-2, with no clear D. This CDR3 contains 15 residues. V was cut by 2 bases and J by 1 base, with 9 bases left in between. Germline V CDR1 and CDR2: SGDLS, YYNGEE. Here the CDR3 DNA reads TGTGCCAGCAGCGTGTTGTCGGGGAACACCGGGGAGCTGTTTTTT. It specifies CASSVLSGNTGELFF.

The count of this clone is one. The rearrangement uses TRBV11-2 and TRBJ1-1; 10 bases match TRBD1. Trimming took 3 bases from V and 10 from J; bases not matched to a gene: 11. This CDR3 region has 15 residues. The germline V gene has CDR1 SGHAT and CDR2 FQNNGV. As DNA, the CDR3 is TGTGCCAGCAGCTTGACAGGGGGCGCGGGTAAGGGAGCTTTCTTT. Amino acids: CASSLTGGAGKGAFF.

This clone appeared a single time. The J gene is TRBJ1-1, the V gene TRBV19; D is unresolved. The V gene's germline CDR1 is LNHDA and CDR2 SQIVND (reference sequence). With 1 base removed from V and 0 bases from J, the gap between germline ends came to 9 bases. The CDR3 has 15 amino acids. Here the CDR3 DNA reads TGTGCCAGTAGTATAGGGCAGAACATGAACACTGAAGCTTTCTTT. It encodes CASSIGQNMNTEAFF.

This clone has just a few counts. The chain links TRBV28 to TRBJ1-2; D is ambiguous. V was clipped by 2 bases and J by 1 base, with 8 bases between them. This CDR3 has 14 amino acids. CDR1 and CDR2 (germline): MDHEN, SYDVKM. The CDR3 sequence is CASSLSDRNYGYTF. CDR3 nucleotides: TGTGCCAGCAGTTTAAGCGACCGTAACTATGGCTACACCTTC.

The chain couples TRBV7-2 to TRBJ1-6; D possibly corresponds to TRBD1 (6 bases). This CDR3 is built from 15 residues. Germline V gives CDR1 SGHTA, CDR2 FQGNSA. With 0 bases removed from V and 10 bases from J, the gap between germline ends came to 13 bases. The CDR3 nucleotides read TGTGCCAGCAGCTTAGCTAGGACAGACACATCACCCCTCCACTTT. This sequence encodes CASSLARTDTSPLHF.

This chain uses TRBV30 with TRBJ1-2; 7 nucleotides align to TRBD1. The germline CDR1 and CDR2 sequences are GTSNPN and SVGIG (reference sequence). There are 14 residues in the CDR3. With V trimmed by 4 bases and J by 6 bases, 11 bases remained unmatched. The CDR3 is CAWIPSDREDGYTF. The CDR3 DNA reads TGTGCCTGGATCCCCTCCGACAGGGAGGATGGCTACACCTTC.

This chain links TRBV5-4 with TRBJ2-7; 8 bases match TRBD1. CDR3 length: 14 amino acids. Germline V gene data show CDR1 as SGHNT and CDR2 as YYREEE (reference sequence). Trimming at V came to 5 bases and at J to 0 bases, leaving 4 bases not matched to a gene. In nucleotides, the CDR3 is TGTGCCAGCAGACCGGGACAGGACTCCTACGAGCAGTACTTC. Its protein is CASRPGQDSYEQYF.

J is TRBJ1-2 and V is TRBV10-3, with 7 nucleotides matching TRBD1. CDR1 is ENHRY, CDR2 SYGVKD, per germline. Unmatched junction bases numbered 3, after V lost 0 bases and J lost 5 bases. CDR3 length: 14 residues. The CDR3 protein is CAISESGQPYGYTF. CDR3 nucleotide sequence: TGTGCCATCAGTGAGTCGGGACAGCCTTATGGCTACACCTTC.